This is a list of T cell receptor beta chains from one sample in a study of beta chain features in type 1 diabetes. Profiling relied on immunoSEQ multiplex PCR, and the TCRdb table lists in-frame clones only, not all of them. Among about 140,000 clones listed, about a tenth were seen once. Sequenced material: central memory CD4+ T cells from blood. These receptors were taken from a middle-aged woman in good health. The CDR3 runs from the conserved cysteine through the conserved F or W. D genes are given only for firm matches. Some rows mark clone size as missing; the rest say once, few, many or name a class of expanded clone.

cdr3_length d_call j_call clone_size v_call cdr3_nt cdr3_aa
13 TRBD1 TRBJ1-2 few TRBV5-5 TGTGCCAGCACCGTCGACAGGGTGGTTGGCTACACCTTC CASTVDRVVGYTF
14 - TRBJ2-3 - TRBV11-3 TGTGCCAGCAGCTCACGGGGTAGCACAGATACGCAGTATTTT CASSSRGSTDTQYF
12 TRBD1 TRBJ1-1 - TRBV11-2 TGTGCCAGCAGCCAGGGGGCCACTGAAGCTTTCTTT CASSQGATEAFF
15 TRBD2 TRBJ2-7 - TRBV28 TGTGCCAGCAACGCGGGGGGGCCGAGTTCCTACGAGCAGTACTTC CASNAGGPSSYEQYF
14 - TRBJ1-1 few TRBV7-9 TGTGCCAGCAGCTTAGCAGGGAGGAGCACTGAAGCTTTCTTT CASSLAGRSTEAFF
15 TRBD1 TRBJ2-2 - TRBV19 TGTGCCAGTAGTCCTGGGGACAGGGACACCGGGGAGCTGTTTTTT CASSPGDRDTGELFF
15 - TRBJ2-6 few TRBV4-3 TGCGCCAGCAGCCGAGGGGAGGCTGGGGCCAACGTCCTGACTTTC CASSRGEAGANVLTF
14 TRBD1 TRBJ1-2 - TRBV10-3 TGTGCCATCAGACCGACAGGGGGGGAGTATGGCTACACCTTC CAIRPTGGEYGYTF
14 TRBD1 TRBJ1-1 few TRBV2 TGTGCCAGCAGTAGACAGGGTATGAACACTGAAGCTTTCTTT CASSRQGMNTEAFF
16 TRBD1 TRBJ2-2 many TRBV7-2 TGTGCCAGCAGCTTCAACAGGGGGTTAGGCACCGGGGAGCTGTTTTTT CASSFNRGLGTGELFF
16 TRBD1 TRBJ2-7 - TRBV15 TGTGCCACCAGCAGGAAGGGGGCGGGTTGGTCCTACGAGCAGTACTTC CATSRKGAGWSYEQYF
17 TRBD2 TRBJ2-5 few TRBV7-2 TGTGCCAGCAGCTACGCCCTCAGCGGGGGGGCGTCAGAGACCCAGTACTTC CASSYALSGGASETQYF
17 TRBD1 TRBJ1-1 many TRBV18 TGTGCCAGCTCACCGTTGCCAGTACAGGGGGCAGGGACTGAAGCTTTCTTT CASSPLPVQGAGTEAFF
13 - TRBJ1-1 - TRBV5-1 TGCGCCAGCAGCAGCGAAGGCCTCACTGAAGCTTTCTTT CASSSEGLTEAFF
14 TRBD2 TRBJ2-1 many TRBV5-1 TGCGCCAGCAGCCAGGGGACTAGCTCCAATGAGCAGTTCTTC CASSQGTSSNEQFF
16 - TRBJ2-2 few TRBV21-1 TGTGCCAGCAGCAAGATCGACAGAGACAACACCGGGGAGCTGTTTTTT CASSKIDRDNTGELFF
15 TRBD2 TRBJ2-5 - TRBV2 TGTGCCAGCACCTTGGGACTAGCGGGGGCAGAGACCCAGTACTTC CASTLGLAGAETQYF
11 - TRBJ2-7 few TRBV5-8 TGTGCCAGCAGCCCTATTTACGAGCAGTACTTC CASSPIYEQYF
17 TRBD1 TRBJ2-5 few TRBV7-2 TGTGCCAGCAGCTTAGCAGGGACGACAGGGGGCCAAGAGACCCAGTACTTC CASSLAGTTGGQETQYF
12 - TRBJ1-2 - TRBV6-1 TGTGCCAGCAGCCCGACAAGGTTTAGCTACACCTTC CASSPTRFSYTF
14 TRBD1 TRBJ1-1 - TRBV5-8 TGTGCCAGCAGTTCTTGGACAGGGAGGACTGAAGCTTTCTTT CASSSWTGRTEAFF
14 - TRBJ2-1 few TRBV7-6 TGTGCCAGCAGCTTGCTTCTAGGCCCCAATGAGCAGTTCTTC CASSLLLGPNEQFF
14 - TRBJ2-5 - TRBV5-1 TGCGCCAGCAGCTCGGCGGGGAGTGCGGAGACCCAGTACTTC CASSSAGSAETQYF
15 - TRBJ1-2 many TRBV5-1 TGCGCCAGCAGCTTACAGACATCGGGGAGGAATGGCTACACCTTC CASSLQTSGRNGYTF
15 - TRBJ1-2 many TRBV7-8 TGTGCCAGCAGCTTAGTCACAGACCCTAACTATGGCTACACCTTC CASSLVTDPNYGYTF
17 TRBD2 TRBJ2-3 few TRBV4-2 TGTGCCAGCAGCCGCTGGGCGGGCGGGGGGGCGGCAGATACGCAGTATTTT CASSRWAGGGAADTQYF
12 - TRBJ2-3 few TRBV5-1 TGCGCCAGCAGGGAGACCACAGATACGCAGTATTTT CASRETTDTQYF
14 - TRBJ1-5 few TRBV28 TGTGCCAGCAGCAGTTATAATAGCAATCAGCCCCAGCATTTT CASSSYNSNQPQHF
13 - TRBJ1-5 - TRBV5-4 TGTGCCAGCAGCCAAGATGAGGGTCAGCCCCAGCATTTT CASSQDEGQPQHF
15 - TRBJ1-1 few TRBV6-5 TGTGCCAGCAGTTACCTACACAGACCGAACACTGAAGCTTTCTTT CASSYLHRPNTEAFF
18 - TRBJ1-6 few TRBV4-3 TGCGCCAGCAGCCGATTGTCTCCATTGGAGGGGAGCAATTCACCCCTCCACTTT CASSRLSPLEGSNSPLHF
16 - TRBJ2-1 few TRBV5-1 TGCGCCAGCAGCTTGGGGGGGCTGAGCACCTACAATGAGCAGTTCTTC CASSLGGLSTYNEQFF
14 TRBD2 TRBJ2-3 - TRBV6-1 TGTGCCATTGAAGCGGGGGGGAACACAGATACGCAGTATTTT CAIEAGGNTDTQYF
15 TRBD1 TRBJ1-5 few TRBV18 TGTGCCAGCTCACCGTCGCAGGGGGGAAATCAGCCCCAGCATTTT CASSPSQGGNQPQHF
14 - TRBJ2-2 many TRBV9 TGTGCCAGCAGCGGAACAGGGAACACCGGGGAGCTGTTTTTT CASSGTGNTGELFF
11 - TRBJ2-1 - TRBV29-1 TGCAGCGTTGGGGGGGATGGGGGGCAGTTCTTC CSVGGDGGQFF
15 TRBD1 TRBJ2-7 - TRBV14 TGTGCCAGCAGCCAGGGGACAGGGGCGTTCTACGAGCAGTACTTC CASSQGTGAFYEQYF
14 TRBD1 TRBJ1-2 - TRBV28 TGTGCCAGCACCCCGGGACAGTATAACTATGGCTACACCTTC CASTPGQYNYGYTF
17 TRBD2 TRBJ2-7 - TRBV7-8 TGTGCCAGCAGCTTAGTCAGCGGGGGGGGGTCCTCCTACGAGCAGTACTTC CASSLVSGGGSSYEQYF
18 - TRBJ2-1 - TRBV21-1 TGTGCCAGCAGCAAAGTAGGGGGACCCCTGGTAGGTTACAATGAGCAGTTCTTC CASSKVGGPLVGYNEQFF
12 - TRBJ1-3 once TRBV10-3 TGTGCCAGCCAGGGGTCGGGGAACACCATATATTTT CASQGSGNTIYF
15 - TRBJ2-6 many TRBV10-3 TGTGCCACCTGGGACACGGACTCTGGGGCCAACGTCCTGACTTTC CATWDTDSGANVLTF
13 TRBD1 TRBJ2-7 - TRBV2 TGTGCCAGCAGTCGGACAGGGCCCTACGAGCAGTACTTC CASSRTGPYEQYF
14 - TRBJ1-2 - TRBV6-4 TGTGCCAGCAGTGAAAGTCTGGGGGCGGCTGGCTACACCTTC CASSESLGAAGYTF
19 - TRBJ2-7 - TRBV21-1 TGTGCCAGCAGCAAAGTGGGGATACAGGGGCCCTGGGCAGCCTACGAGCAGTACTTC CASSKVGIQGPWAAYEQYF
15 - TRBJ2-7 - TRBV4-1 TGCGCCAGCAGCCAAGAATCGTCCGGGTATCGAGAACAGTACTTC CASSQESSGYREQYF
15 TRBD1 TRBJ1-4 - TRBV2 TGTGCCAGCAGTGAACGCAGGACAGGGTTTGAAAAACTGTTTTTT CASSERRTGFEKLFF
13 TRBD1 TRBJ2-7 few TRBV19 TGTGCCAGTAGAAGCCCAGGGGGCTACGAGCAGTACTTC CASRSPGGYEQYF
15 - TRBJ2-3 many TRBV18 TGTGCCAGCAGACCTAGAACAGGTTCCACAGATACGCAGTATTTT CASRPRTGSTDTQYF
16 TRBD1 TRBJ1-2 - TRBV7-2 TGTGCCAGCAGCTTCATCCCGGGACAGCTGAACTATGGCTACACCTTC CASSFIPGQLNYGYTF
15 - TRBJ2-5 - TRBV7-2 TGTGCCAGCAGTCCTGTGGCGGCGAACCAAGAGACCCAGTACTTC CASSPVAANQETQYF
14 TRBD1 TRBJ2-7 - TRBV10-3 TGTGCCATCAGTCCGGGACAGGGGGCTCGCGAGCAGTACTTC CAISPGQGAREQYF
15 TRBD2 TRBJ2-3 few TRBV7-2 TGTGCCAGCAGCTTGAAGCGGGGGTACACAGATACGCAGTATTTT CASSLKRGYTDTQYF
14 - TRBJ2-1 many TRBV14 TGTGCCAGCAGCCGACCACTAGATCGCAATGAGCAGTTCTTC CASSRPLDRNEQFF
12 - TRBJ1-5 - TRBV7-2 TGTGCCAGCAGCCCACCCGGTCAGCCCCAGCATTTT CASSPPGQPQHF
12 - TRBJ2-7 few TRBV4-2 TGTGCCAGCAGCTTAGACAGGTACGAGCAGTACTTC CASSLDRYEQYF
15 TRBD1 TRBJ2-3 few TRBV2 TGTGCCAGCAGTGAAGGGACAGGGAGTACAGATACGCAGTATTTT CASSEGTGSTDTQYF
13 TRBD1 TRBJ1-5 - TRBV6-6 TGTGCCAGCAGTCGACAGGGAGGCCAGCCCCAGCATTTT CASSRQGGQPQHF